Described below is a single T cell receptor beta chain sequence and its context. The data belong to a study of blood T cell repertoires in COVID-19. Looking at the study overall: The United States, Italy and Spain were the sources of the acute and convalescent COVID-19 samples.

CDR1 and CDR2 (germline): SGDLS, YYNGEE. The CDR3 has 14 amino acids. The V end lost 3 bases, the J end lost 5 bases, and 11 bases lay between the germline ends. TCRdb keeps only in-frame clones here, not all; method: immunoSEQ multiplex PCR. The table shows approximately 250,000 clones, with around 80% occurring only once. The source of this sequence is a man aged 30 to 39 with acute COVID-19. The sequenced sample consisted of PBMCs or T cells enriched from blood (not recorded which). The chain couples TRBV9 to TRBJ1-4; D remains unclear. CDR3 DNA sequence: TGTGCCAGCAGCGCCCCCGGGGTAAATGAAAAACTGTTTTTT. As protein: CASSAPGVNEKLFF.